These 27 T cell receptor beta chains originate from one sample sequenced in a study of OX40 agonist ivuxolimab in advanced cancers. Some clones are missing from TCRdb's copy, which holds only in-frame ones; the method was immunoSEQ multiplex PCR. The repertoire holds over 50,000 clones, with 80% to 95% as singletons. The sequenced sample was CD4+ or CD8+ T cells sorted from blood, obtained in a trial of the OX40 agonist ivuxolimab. These receptors were taken from an adult with an advanced solid tumor such as melanoma, head and neck, liver or kidney cancer.

This clone was observed once. The J gene is TRBJ1-1, the V gene TRBV5-1, with D maybe TRBD1 (5 bases). The CDR3 runs to 13 residues. The V gene's germline CDR1 is SGHRS and CDR2 YFSETQ. V was pared by 3 bases and J by 7 bases, with 13 bases between. CDR3: CASSSSGGFEAFF. CDR3 DNA sequence: TGCGCCAGCAGCTCCTCTGGGGGGTTTGAAGCTTTCTTT. The entire variable domain, with the rest obtained from reference TRBV5-1 and TRBJ1-1, is as follows: KAGVTQTPRYLIKTRGQQVTLSCSPISGHRSVSWYQQTPGQGLQFLFEYFSETQRNKGNFPGRFSGRQFSNSRSEMNVSTLELGDSALYLCASSSSGGFEAFFGQGTRLTVV.

This clone came up once. J is TRBJ2-1 and V is TRBV19, with 16 positions matching TRBD2. In germline, CDR1 is LNHDA, CDR2 SQIVND (reference sequence). The CDR3 runs 18 residues. V shed 4 bases, J shed 2 bases, and the junction held 5 bases outside the gene matches. The CDR3 sequence is CASSNPGTSGGAYNEQFF. CDR3 coding DNA: TGTGCCAGTAGTAACCCCGGGACTAGCGGGGGGGCCTACAATGAGCAGTTCTTC.

The chain joins TRBV12-5 to TRBJ2-1, with D uncertain. CDR3 size: 11 residues. The germline CDR1 and CDR2 sequences are LGHNT and FRNRAP. The V and J ends lost 7 bases and 9 bases respectively, with 10 bases between them. The CDR3 DNA reads as TGTGCTAGTGCCCGAGACGCTGAGCAGTTCTTC. It codes for CASARDAEQFF.

This rearrangement joins TRBV19 to TRBJ1-5; D remains ambiguous. Trimming took off 1 base at V and 2 bases at J, with 15 bases between the two ends. CDR1 and CDR2 from the germline V gene are LNHDA and SQIVND (reference sequence). The CDR3 contains 17 residues. The CDR3 nucleotides read TGTGCCAGTAGTATAGCGCTTTTCGGCAGAGGCAATCAGCCCCAGCATTTT. Translating gives CASSIALFGRGNQPQHF. The variable domain in full, completed from reference TRBV19 and TRBJ1-5, reads DGGITQSPKYLFRKEGQNVTLSCEQNLNHDAMYWYRQDPGQGLRLIYYSQIVNDFQKGDIAEGYSVSREKKESFPLTVTSAQKNPTAFYLCASSIALFGRGNQPQHFGDGTRLSIL.

V and J are TRBV9 and TRBJ2-7; no firm D call. Trimming cost V 4 bases and J 5 bases, with 19 bases left between them. This CDR3 comprises 15 residues. Germline V lookup: CDR1 SGDLS, CDR2 YYNGEE. CDR3 in amino acids: CASSPGMEILHEQYF. CDR3 nucleotides: TGTGCCAGCAGCCCCGGAATGGAAATCCTCCACGAGCAGTACTTC. Full variable domain (rest looked up from reference TRBV9 and TRBJ2-7): DSGVTQTPKHLITATGQRVTLRCSPRSGDLSVYWYQQSLDQGLQFLIQYYNGEERAKGNILERFSAQQFPDLHSELNLSSLELGDSALYFCASSPGMEILHEQYFGPGTRLTVT.

This clone is large by share. The chain recombines TRBV19 with TRBJ1-1, with D hard to call. CDR3 size: 13 residues. The V and J ends lost 10 bases and 2 bases respectively, with 14 bases between them. Germline-derived CDR1 and CDR2 are LNHDA and SQIVND (reference sequence). The CDR3 protein is CATDPTDNTEAFF. DNA for the CDR3: TGTGCCACCGACCCGACGGATAACACTGAAGCTTTCTTT.

The chain links TRBV7-2 to TRBJ2-7; D not resolved. Per germline, CDR1 SGHTA and CDR2 FQGNSA. The CDR3 runs to 13 residues. Trimming shortened V by 3 bases and J by 0 bases, and 6 bases separated the two germline ends. In DNA, the CDR3 is TGTGCCAGCAGCTTCGCTGGCTCCTACGAGCAGTACTTC. It translates to CASSFAGSYEQYF.

This chain joins TRBV27 and TRBJ1-1; D remains unclear. In germline, CDR1 is MNHEY, CDR2 SMNVEV (reference sequence). V lost 3 bases and J lost 3, with 8 bases in between. This CDR3 region has 13 residues. The CDR3 coding sequence is TGTGCCAGCAGTTTCGGGCAGTACACTGAAGCTTTCTTT. This translates into CASSFGQYTEAFF.

The chain carries TRBV7-2 and TRBJ2-1, with 7 bases aligning to TRBD2. Germline V gene data show CDR1 as SGHTA and CDR2 as FQGNSA. The CDR3 is 17 residues long. V dropped 1 base and J dropped 7; count of bases not matched to a gene: 13. DNA of the CDR3: TGTGCCAGCAGCTTAGTGAAGGGGAGGGGTATGTGGAATGAGCAGTTCTTC. Translation: CASSLVKGRGMWNEQFF.

This chain links TRBV7-9 with TRBJ1-5, with TRBD1 identical over 7 bases. CDR1 is SEHNR, CDR2 FQNEAQ, per germline (reference sequence). The V gene end was trimmed by 3 bases and the J gene end by 0 bases; junction bases not matched to a gene: 2. This CDR3 is built from 15 residues. The CDR3 loop is CASSFGTASNQPQHF. The CDR3, as DNA: TGTGCCAGCAGCTTTGGGACAGCTAGCAATCAGCCCCAGCATTTT.

The rearrangement joins TRBV30 to TRBJ1-2; a possible D gene is TRBD1 (5 bases). Germline loops: CDR1 GTSNPN, CDR2 SVGIG (reference sequence). The CDR3 length is 14 residues. Trimming cost V 2 bases and J 0 bases, with 10 bases left between them. The CDR3 sequence: CAWSIGVTNYGYTF. In DNA form, the CDR3 reads TGTGCCTGGAGTATAGGGGTCACTAACTATGGCTACACCTTC. Complete variable domain (other parts from reference TRBV30 and TRBJ1-2): SQTIHQWPATLVQPVGSPLSLECTVEGTSNPNLYWYRQAAGRGLQLLFYSVGIGQISSEVPQNLSASRPQDRQFILSSKKLLLSDSGFYLCAWSIGVTNYGYTFGSGTRLTVV.

This sequence joins TRBV9 and TRBJ2-3, with a tentative D call TRBD1 (6 bases). With 3 bases removed from V and 2 bases from J, the gap between germline ends came to 7 bases. The CDR3 sequence is 13 residues long. CDR1 is SGDLS, CDR2 YYNGEE, per germline. This CDR3 is CASSGQVTDTQYF. The CDR3, as DNA: TGTGCCAGCAGCGGACAGGTCACAGATACGCAGTATTTT.

V gene TRBV5-1 combines with J gene TRBJ2-5; 11 bases fit TRBD2. This CDR3 contains 17 residues. Germline V CDR1 and CDR2: SGHRS, YFSETQ. V gave up 4 bases and J gave up 5 bases; unmatched junction bases: 13. The CDR3 nucleotides are TGCGCCAGCAGCCCCGAGAGGGGGACTAGCGGTTGGGAGACCCAGTACTTC. This translates into CASSPERGTSGWETQYF.

CDR3 sequence reads: CASTAGQFNYGYTF. The CDR3 nucleotides read TGTGCCAGCACCGCGGGACAGTTTAACTATGGCTACACCTTC. The chain has TRBV7-9 and TRBJ1-2, with 7 bases aligning to TRBD1. This CDR3 comprises 14 residues. Trimming cost V 7 bases and J 1 base; bases outside gene matches: 6. Germline V CDR1 and CDR2: SEHNR, FQNEAQ (reference sequence).

The chain has TRBV27 and TRBJ1-1; no clear D. This CDR3 comprises 14 residues. Trimming stripped 2 bases from V and 4 bases from J, with 11 bases between. CDR1 and CDR2 from the germline V gene are MNHEY and SMNVEV (reference sequence). CDR3 in amino acids: CASSLINGFTEAFF. In DNA form, the CDR3 reads TGTGCCAGCAGTTTAATCAATGGGTTCACTGAAGCTTTCTTT.

The rearrangement joins TRBV11-2 to TRBJ2-7; D remains ambiguous. Germline values: CDR1 SGHAT, CDR2 FQNNGV. This CDR3 is built from 12 residues. V was pared by 2 bases and J by 7 bases, with 9 bases between. The CDR3 spells CASSLSVFEQYF. In DNA form, the CDR3 reads TGTGCCAGCAGCTTATCGGTTTTTGAGCAGTACTTC.

The rearrangement links TRBV19 to TRBJ2-1; D remains ambiguous. V was shortened by 2 bases and J by 8 bases, with 7 bases between the two germline ends. The CDR3 extends over 12 amino acids. Germline CDR1 is LNHDA and CDR2 is SQIVND (reference sequence). In DNA, the CDR3 is TGTGCCAGTAGTATATCATACTATGAGCAGTTCTTC. Encoded protein: CASSISYYEQFF.

The chain carries TRBV6-5 and TRBJ1-2; TRBD1 might be the D (5 bases). Germline values: CDR1 MNHEY, CDR2 SVGAGI. The CDR3 is 16 amino acids. V was shortened by 0 bases and J by 4 bases, with 15 bases between the two germline ends. As DNA, the CDR3 is TGTGCCAGCAGTTACTCGACGGGGGAGTTTGGCTATGGCTACACCTTC. The encoded protein is CASSYSTGEFGYGYTF.

The gene calls are TRBV27 and TRBJ2-3, with D perhaps matching TRBD1 or TRBD2 (5 bases each). Trimming cost V 4 bases and J 3 bases, with 14 bases left between them. CDR1 MNHEY and CDR2 SMNVEV come from the germline V gene (reference sequence). The CDR3 is 15 amino acids. The CDR3 DNA sequence: TGTGCCAGCAGTTCGCTCCCGTGGGGGACAGATACGCAGTATTTT. Protein sequence: CASSSLPWGTDTQYF.

This clone was picked up a small number of times. This chain connects TRBV4-2 to TRBJ2-7; D call uncertain. Trimming cost V 1 base and J 0 bases, with 10 bases left between them. The CDR3 runs 15 residues. The germline CDR1 and CDR2 sequences are LGHNA and YNFKEQ. CDR3 DNA sequence: TGTGCCAGCAGCCAAGGTCTACAGACCTCCTACGAGCAGTACTTC. As protein: CASSQGLQTSYEQYF.

The chain combines TRBV11-2 with TRBJ1-1; 7 bases agree with TRBD1. The CDR3 extends over 12 amino acids. Germline V CDR1 and CDR2: SGHAT, FQNNGV. V dropped 3 bases and J dropped 8; count of bases not matched to a gene: 3. CDR3 nucleotide sequence: TGTGCCAGCAGCTTCCTCAGGGGGGAAGCTTTCTTT. This codes for CASSFLRGEAFF.

V gene TRBV13 combines with J gene TRBJ1-1, with 8 bases identical to TRBD1. The germline V gene has CDR1 PRHDT and CDR2 FYEKMQ (reference sequence). This CDR3 has 15 residues. V shed 4 bases and J 1 base; nucleotides not matched to a gene: 5. Here the CDR3 DNA reads TGTGCCAGCAGCTCACCTGGACAGGGGAACACTGAAGCTTTCTTT. This gives the protein CASSSPGQGNTEAFF.

The chain uses TRBV10-3 and TRBJ1-2, with D possibly being TRBD1 (6 bases). In germline, CDR1 is ENHRY, CDR2 SYGVKD. CDR3 length: 15 amino acids. The V end was cut by 3 bases, the J end by 2 bases, with 13 bases between. The chain's CDR3 is CAISDIETGNYGYTF. The CDR3 nucleotides are TGTGCCATCAGTGATATCGAGACAGGAAACTATGGCTACACCTTC.

The V gene is TRBV2, the J gene TRBJ2-2, with 8 bases fitting TRBD1. The CDR3 consists of 17 residues. The V and J ends lost 5 bases and 3 bases, in that order; junction bases with no gene match: 11. Per germline, CDR1 SNHLY and CDR2 FYNNEI. The CDR3 region is CASSLHSRTGYTGELFF. The DNA of the CDR3 is TGTGCCAGCAGTCTTCACTCCCGGACAGGGTACACCGGGGAGCTGTTTTTT.

The chain has TRBV15 and TRBJ2-5; D is possibly TRBD1 or TRBD2 (5 bases each). V was clipped by 1 base and J by 3 bases, with 9 bases between them. This CDR3 region has 14 residues. The V gene's germline CDR1 is LNHNV and CDR2 YYDKDF (reference sequence). CDR3 sequence (DNA): TGTGCCACCAGCAGAGGTAGGGGAGAAGAGACCCAGTACTTC. Translating gives CATSRGRGEETQYF.

The chain has TRBV6-5 and TRBJ1-4; maybe TRBD1 (5 bases). V was shortened by 0 bases and J by 8 bases, with 10 bases between the two germline ends. Germline lookup yields CDR1 MNHEY and CDR2 SVGAGI. The CDR3 is 14 residues long. CDR3 in DNA: TGTGCCAGCAGTTACTCAGGGGCGGAGGAAAAACTGTTTTTT. Protein sequence: CASSYSGAEEKLFF.

The chain joins TRBV23-1 to TRBJ2-7, with unresolved D. TRBV23-1 is an open reading frame whose function is uncertain. Trimming shortened V by 2 bases and J by 2 bases, and 10 bases separated the two germline ends. The CDR3 length is 14 residues. The CDR3 DNA is TGCGCCAGCAGTCAAACCCACAGCCCCTACGAGCAGTACTTC. This codes for CASSQTHSPYEQYF.